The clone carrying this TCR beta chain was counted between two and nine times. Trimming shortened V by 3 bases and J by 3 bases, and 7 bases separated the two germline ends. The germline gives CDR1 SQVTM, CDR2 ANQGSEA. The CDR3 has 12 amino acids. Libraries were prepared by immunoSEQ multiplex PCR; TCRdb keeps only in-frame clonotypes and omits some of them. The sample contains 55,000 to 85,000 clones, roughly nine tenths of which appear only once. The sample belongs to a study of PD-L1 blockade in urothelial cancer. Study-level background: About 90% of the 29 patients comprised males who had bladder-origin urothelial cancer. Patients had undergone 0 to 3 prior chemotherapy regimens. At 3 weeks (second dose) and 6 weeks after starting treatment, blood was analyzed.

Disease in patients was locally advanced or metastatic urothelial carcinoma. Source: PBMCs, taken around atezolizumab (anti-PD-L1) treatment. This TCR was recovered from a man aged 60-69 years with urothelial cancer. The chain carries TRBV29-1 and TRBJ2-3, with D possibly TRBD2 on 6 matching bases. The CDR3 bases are TGCAGCGTTGAGGAGGGGACAGATACGCAGTATTTT. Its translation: CSVEEGTDTQYF.